This passage covers 10 T cell receptor beta chains from one sample sequenced in a study of CD8+ T cells in alopecia areata. Treatment noted: oral pan-JAK inhibitor, 5-10 mg twice daily. RNA extraction was followed by reverse transcription into cDNA, which acted as the sequencing template. Clones were read by immunoSEQ multiplex PCR, and TCRdb kept only the in-frame ones, dropping some. Of over 150,000 clones listed, around three fifths are singletons. The starting material was CD4+ T cells sorted from blood, obtained at week 24, from a patient treated with tofacitinib. These receptors were obtained from a human donor with alopecia areata.

This clone has only one observation. V usage is TRBV2 and J usage is TRBJ1-2; 7 bases map to TRBD1. Trimming removed 7 bases from V and 2 bases from J; junction bases left unmatched: 4. There are 13 residues in the CDR3. Germline V gene sequence: CDR1 SNHLY, CDR2 FYNNEI. CDR3 in DNA: TGTGCCAGCACGAGGGACAGAAACTATGGCTACACCTTC. Its protein is CASTRDRNYGYTF.

The V and J genes are TRBV5-1 and TRBJ2-5; a weak D match, TRBD2 (6 bases). V was shortened by 0 bases and J by 4 bases, with 7 bases between the two germline ends. This CDR3 contains 13 residues. Looked up from germline, CDR1 is SGHRS and CDR2 is YFSETQ. The CDR3 DNA sequence: TGCGCCAGCAGCTTGGTCGGGAGAGAGACCCAGTACTTC. Protein product: CASSLVGRETQYF. Full variable domain (missing parts from reference TRBV5-1 and TRBJ2-5): KAGVTQTPRYLIKTRGQQVTLSCSPISGHRSVSWYQQTPGQGLQFLFEYFSETQRNKGNFPGRFSGRQFSNSRSEMNVSTLELGDSALYLCASSLVGRETQYFGPGTRLLVL.

This clone showed up just once. V usage is TRBV5-1 and J usage is TRBJ1-2, with D maybe TRBD1 (5 bases). The ends were cut back, 1 base at V and 2 bases at J, with 12 bases in the middle. Germline CDR1 and CDR2: SGHRS and YFSETQ. This CDR3 is 15 amino acids long. In DNA form, the CDR3 reads TGCGCCAGCAGCTTGCTTCCGGGACGGAACTATGGCTACACCTTC. Translating it yields CASSLLPGRNYGYTF.

The CDR3 spells CASSPRGVGGPKAGELFF. The CDR3 DNA reads TGTGCCAGCAGCCCTAGAGGTGTCGGGGGGCCTAAGGCCGGGGAGCTGTTTTTT. The chain employs TRBV5-4 and TRBJ2-2, with D perhaps TRBD2 (7 bases). This CDR3 spans 18 amino acids. Deletions cut 4 bases from V and 6 bases from J, with 25 bases between. CDR1 SGHNT and CDR2 YYREEE come from the germline V gene (reference sequence).

This chain connects TRBV30 to TRBJ1-2; D gene unclear. The CDR3 is 12 amino acids. The ends were cut back, 7 bases at V and 2 bases at J, with 11 bases in the middle. From germline, CDR1 is GTSNPN and CDR2 SVGIG (reference sequence). CDR3 in amino acids: CASTAVNYGYTF. The CDR3 bases are TGTGCCTCGACCGCAGTGAACTATGGCTACACCTTC.

This clone has just a few counts. The CDR3 sequence is CSARHEVMPEAFF. CDR3 DNA: TGCAGCGCAAGACATGAGGTTATGCCTGAAGCTTTCTTT. V usage is TRBV29-1 and J usage is TRBJ1-1; the D is unclear. The CDR3 is 13 residues long. Germline values: CDR1 SQVTM, CDR2 ANQGSEA. The V end was cut by 7 bases, the J end by 6 bases, with 18 bases between.

Written as DNA, the CDR3 is TGTGCCTGGAGTCGTCCTACAGGGGGCGGTCAGCCCCAGCATTTT. Translated, it gives CAWSRPTGGGQPQHF. The V gene is TRBV30, the J gene TRBJ1-5; 9 positions match TRBD1. Germline CDR1 and CDR2: GTSNPN and SVGIG (reference sequence). The V gene end was trimmed by 2 bases and the J gene end by 6 bases; junction bases not matched to a gene: 8. CDR3 length: 15 residues. The complete variable domain, with remaining parts taken from reference TRBV30 and TRBJ1-5, reads SQTIHQWPATLVQPVGSPLSLECTVEGTSNPNLYWYRQAAGRGLQLLFYSVGIGQISSEVPQNLSASRPQDRQFILSSKKLLLSDSGFYLCAWSRPTGGGQPQHFGDGTRLSIL.

This clone was detected only a few times. This CDR3 reads CATSRGTSGGTETQYF. The CDR3 nucleotides are TGTGCCACCAGCAGAGGGACTAGCGGGGGGACAGAGACCCAGTACTTC. J is TRBJ2-5 and V is TRBV15, with 14 positions matching TRBD2. CDR3 length: 16 residues. Germline V lookup: CDR1 LNHNV, CDR2 YYDKDF (reference sequence). After removal of 1 base from V and 4 bases from J, the junction contained 2 bases not matched to a gene.

The rearrangement links TRBV2 to TRBJ2-7; TRBD2 agrees at 12 bases. The V segment lost 4 bases and the J segment 4 bases; nucleotides outside the gene matches: 8. Germline V gene lookup returns CDR1 SNHLY and CDR2 FYNNEI. The CDR3 is 16 amino acids. The CDR3 DNA follows: TGTGCCAGCAGTGGCCCGACTAGCGGGGGATTTTACGAGCAGTACTTC. Translated: CASSGPTSGGFYEQYF. Based on the CDR3 plus reference TRBV2 and TRBJ2-7, the full variable domain is EPEVTQTPSHQVTQMGQEVILRCVPISNHLYFYWYRQILGQKVEFLVSFYNNEISEKSEIFDDQFSVERPDGSNFTLKIRSTKLEDSAMYFCASSGPTSGGFYEQYFGPGTRLTVT.

This clone was counted a single time. V usage is TRBV23-1 and J usage is TRBJ2-3; TRBD1 agrees at 8 bases. TRBV23-1 is classed as an ORF, of uncertain function. The CDR3 spans 18 residues. Germline trimming cut 1 base from V and 2 bases from J; bases unmatched to any gene: 11. The CDR3 sequence: CASSQFRDRRDSTDTQYF. CDR3 coding DNA: TGCGCCAGCAGTCAATTCCGGGACAGGCGGGACTCCACAGATACGCAGTATTTT.